This TCR beta chain was identified during a study of blood T cell repertoires in COVID-19. As for the study in general: Acute and convalescent COVID-19 specimens originated in the United States, Italy and Spain. PBMCs, B-cell-depleted T cells, or T cells provided the cDNA or gDNA that made up the material.

Germline CDR1 SGHKS, CDR2 YYEKEE (reference sequence). Trimming cost V 6 bases and J 0 bases, with 11 bases left between them. The CDR3 is made up of 14 amino acids. How the authors handled the data: Scientists estimated how many nucleated cells there were by amplifying reference gene primers. The table came from immunoSEQ multiplex PCR; TCRdb's copy has only in-frame clones and leaves some out. V and J calls and clone size are copied from that table; D and trimming were computed from the DNA. The sample carries 65,000 to 85,000 clones, nearly 90% recorded once. The chain links TRBV5-5 to TRBJ2-3, with D possibly matching TRBD1 (6 bases). Sequencing was carried out using peripheral blood. This TCR was recovered from a man in his fifties with active COVID-19. CDR3 protein: CASTRGGSTDTQYF. The DNA of the CDR3 is TGTGCCAGCACCAGGGGCGGGAGCACAGATACGCAGTATTTT.